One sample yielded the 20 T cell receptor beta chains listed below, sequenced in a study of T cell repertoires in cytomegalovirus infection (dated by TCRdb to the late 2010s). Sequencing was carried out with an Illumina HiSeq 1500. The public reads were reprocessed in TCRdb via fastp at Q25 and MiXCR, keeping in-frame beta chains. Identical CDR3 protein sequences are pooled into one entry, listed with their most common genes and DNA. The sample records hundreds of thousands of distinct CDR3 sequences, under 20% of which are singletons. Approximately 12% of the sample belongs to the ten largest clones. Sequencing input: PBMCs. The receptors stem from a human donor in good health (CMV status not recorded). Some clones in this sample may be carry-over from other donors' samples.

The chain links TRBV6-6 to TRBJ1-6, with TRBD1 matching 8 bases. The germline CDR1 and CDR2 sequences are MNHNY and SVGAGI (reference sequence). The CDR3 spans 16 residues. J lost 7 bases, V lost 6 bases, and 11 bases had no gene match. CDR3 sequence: CASRPIPGQENSPLHF. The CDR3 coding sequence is TGTGCCAGCAGGCCCATACCGGGACAGGAAAATTCACCCCTCCACTTT.

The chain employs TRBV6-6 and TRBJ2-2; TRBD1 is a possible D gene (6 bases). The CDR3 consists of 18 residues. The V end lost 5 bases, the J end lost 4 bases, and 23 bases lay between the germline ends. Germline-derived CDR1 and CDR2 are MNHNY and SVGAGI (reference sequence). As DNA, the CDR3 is TGTGCCAGCAGTGGACAGTGGAATTCCATCGGGACCACCGGGGAGCTGTTTTTT. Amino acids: CASSGQWNSIGTTGELFF.

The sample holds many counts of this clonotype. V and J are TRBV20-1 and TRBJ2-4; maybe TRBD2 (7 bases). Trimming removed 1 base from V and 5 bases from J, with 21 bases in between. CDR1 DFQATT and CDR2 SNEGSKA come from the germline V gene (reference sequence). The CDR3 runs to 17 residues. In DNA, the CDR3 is TGCAGTGCTAGAGCCACACAGGGACGGAGCGGGGAAAACATTCAGTACTTC. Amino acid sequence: CSARATQGRSGENIQYF.

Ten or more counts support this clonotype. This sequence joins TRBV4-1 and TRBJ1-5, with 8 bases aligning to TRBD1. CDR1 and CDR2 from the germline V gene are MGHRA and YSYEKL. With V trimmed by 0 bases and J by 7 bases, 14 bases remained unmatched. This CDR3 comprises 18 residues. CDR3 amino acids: CASSQEPPATGVLQPQHF. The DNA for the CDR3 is TGCGCCAGCAGCCAAGAGCCGCCGGCGACAGGGGTATTGCAGCCCCAGCATTTT.

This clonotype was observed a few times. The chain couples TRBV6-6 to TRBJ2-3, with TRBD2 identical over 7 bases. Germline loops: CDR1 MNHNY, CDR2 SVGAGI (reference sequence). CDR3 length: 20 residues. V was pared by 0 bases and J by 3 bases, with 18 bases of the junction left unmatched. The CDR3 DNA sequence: TGTGCCAGCAGTTACTCGGTTTGGGGGGGACTCGGGGCGCTAACAGATACGCAGTATTTT. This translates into CASSYSVWGGLGALTDTQYF.

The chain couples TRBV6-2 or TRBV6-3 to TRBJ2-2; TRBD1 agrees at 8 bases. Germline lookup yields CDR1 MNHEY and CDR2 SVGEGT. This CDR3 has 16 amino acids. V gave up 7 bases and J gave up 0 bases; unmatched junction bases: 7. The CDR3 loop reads CASTRGPSSNTGELFF. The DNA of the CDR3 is TGTGCCAGCACCAGGGGGCCATCTTCGAACACCGGGGAGCTGTTTTTT.

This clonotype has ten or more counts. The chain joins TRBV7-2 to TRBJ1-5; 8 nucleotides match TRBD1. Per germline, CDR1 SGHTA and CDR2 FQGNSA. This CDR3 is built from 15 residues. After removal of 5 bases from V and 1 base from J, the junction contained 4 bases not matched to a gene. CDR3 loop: CASSKRTGSNQPQHF. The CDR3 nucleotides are TGTGCCAGCAGCAAACGGACAGGGAGCAATCAGCCCCAGCATTTT.

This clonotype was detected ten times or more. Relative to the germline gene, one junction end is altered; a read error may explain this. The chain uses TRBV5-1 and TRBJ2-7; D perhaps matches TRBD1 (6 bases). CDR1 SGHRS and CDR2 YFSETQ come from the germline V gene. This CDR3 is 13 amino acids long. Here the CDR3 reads CASSLVQGYEQYF. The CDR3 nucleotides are TGTGCCAGCAGCTTAGTACAGGGCTACGAGCAGTACTTC.

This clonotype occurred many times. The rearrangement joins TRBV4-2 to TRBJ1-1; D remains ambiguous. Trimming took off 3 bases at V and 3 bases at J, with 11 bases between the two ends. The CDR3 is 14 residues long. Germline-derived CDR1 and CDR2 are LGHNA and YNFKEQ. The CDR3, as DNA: TGTGCCAGCAGCCATCCCCCGGCGGACACTGAAGCTTTCTTT. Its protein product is CASSHPPADTEAFF.

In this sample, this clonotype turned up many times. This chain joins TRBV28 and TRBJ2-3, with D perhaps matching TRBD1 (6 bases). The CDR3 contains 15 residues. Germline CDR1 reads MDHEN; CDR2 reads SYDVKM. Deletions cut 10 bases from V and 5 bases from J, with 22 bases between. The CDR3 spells CANPGAPRRRDTQYF. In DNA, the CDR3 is TGTGCCAACCCAGGGGCTCCACGGAGGAGAGATACGCAGTATTTT.

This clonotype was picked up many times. The CDR3 DNA follows: TGTGCCAGCAGTGGACAGGGGACTCCCACAGATACGCAGTATTTT. Translating it yields CASSGQGTPTDTQYF. The chain recombines TRBV12-3 or TRBV12-4 with TRBJ2-3; the match to TRBD1 covers 9 bases. The trim removed 5 bases at V and 2 bases at J, leaving 5 bases unmatched. CDR3 length: 15 amino acids.

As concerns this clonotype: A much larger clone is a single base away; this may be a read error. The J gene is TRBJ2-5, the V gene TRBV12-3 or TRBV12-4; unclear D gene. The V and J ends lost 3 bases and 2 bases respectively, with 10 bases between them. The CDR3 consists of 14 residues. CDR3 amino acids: CASSFGVAQETQYF. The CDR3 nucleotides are TGTGCCAGCAGTTTTGGGGTGGCTCAAGAGACCCAGTACTTC.

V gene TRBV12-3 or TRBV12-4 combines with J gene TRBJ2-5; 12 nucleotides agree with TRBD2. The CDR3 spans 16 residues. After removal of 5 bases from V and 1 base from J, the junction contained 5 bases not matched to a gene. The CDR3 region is CASSLPGLAGQETQYF. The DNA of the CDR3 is TGTGCCAGCAGTCTACCGGGACTAGCGGGCCAAGAGACCCAGTACTTC.

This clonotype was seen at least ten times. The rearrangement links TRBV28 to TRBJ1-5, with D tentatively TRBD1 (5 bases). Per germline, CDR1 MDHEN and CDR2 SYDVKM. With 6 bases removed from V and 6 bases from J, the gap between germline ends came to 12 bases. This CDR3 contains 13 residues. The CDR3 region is CASRTTGLQPQHF. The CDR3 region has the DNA TGTGCCAGCAGAACAACGGGGCTTCAGCCCCAGCATTTT.

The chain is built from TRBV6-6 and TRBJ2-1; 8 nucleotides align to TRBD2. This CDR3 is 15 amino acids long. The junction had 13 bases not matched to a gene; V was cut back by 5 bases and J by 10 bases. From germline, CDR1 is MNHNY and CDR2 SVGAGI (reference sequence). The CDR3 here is CASSPGGGGAGEQFF. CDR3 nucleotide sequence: TGTGCCAGCAGTCCCGGGGGGGGGGGGGCGGGGGAGCAGTTCTTC.

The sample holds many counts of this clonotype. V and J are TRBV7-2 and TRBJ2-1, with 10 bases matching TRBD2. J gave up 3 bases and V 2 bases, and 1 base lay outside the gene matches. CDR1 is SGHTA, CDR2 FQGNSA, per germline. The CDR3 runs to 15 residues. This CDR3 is CASSLLAGDYNEQFF. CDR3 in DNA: TGTGCCAGCAGCTTACTAGCGGGGGACTACAATGAGCAGTTCTTC.

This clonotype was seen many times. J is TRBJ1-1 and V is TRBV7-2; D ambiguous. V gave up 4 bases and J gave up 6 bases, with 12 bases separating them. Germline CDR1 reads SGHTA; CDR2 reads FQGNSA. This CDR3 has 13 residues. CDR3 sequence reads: CASSSGIVAEAFF. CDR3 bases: TGTGCCAGCAGCTCGGGGATCGTCGCTGAAGCTTTCTTT.

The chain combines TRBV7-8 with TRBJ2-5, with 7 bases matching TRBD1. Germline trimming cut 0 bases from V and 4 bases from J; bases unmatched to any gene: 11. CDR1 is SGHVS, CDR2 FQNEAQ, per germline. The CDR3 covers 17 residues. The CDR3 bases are TGTGCCAGCAGCTTAGCGGGGGAAACAGGGGATAGAGAGACCCAGTACTTC. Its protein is CASSLAGETGDRETQYF.

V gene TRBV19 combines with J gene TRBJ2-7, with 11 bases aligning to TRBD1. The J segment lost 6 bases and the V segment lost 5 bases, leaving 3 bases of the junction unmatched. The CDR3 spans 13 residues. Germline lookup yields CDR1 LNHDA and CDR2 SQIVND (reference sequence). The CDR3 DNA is TGTGCCAGTAGTGGGACAGGGGGGAGCGAGCAGTACTTC. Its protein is CASSGTGGSEQYF.

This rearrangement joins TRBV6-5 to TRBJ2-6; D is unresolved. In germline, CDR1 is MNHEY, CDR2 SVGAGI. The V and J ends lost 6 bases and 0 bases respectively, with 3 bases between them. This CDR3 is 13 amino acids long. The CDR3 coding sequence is TGTGCCAGCAGAGCCTCTGGGGCCAACGTCCTGACTTTC. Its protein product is CASRASGANVLTF.